The 16 T cell receptor beta chains reported below all come from one sample, sequenced in a study of regulatory T cells in long-lasting Graves disease. Time point defined: newly diagnosed GD, antithyroid drugs for less than 3 months. PBMCs were the source of the RNA used for TCR sequencing. Arm-PCR of CDR3 regions and iRepertoire HTBI primers were the basis on which TCR beta libraries were built. TCRdb ran MiXCR on the multiplex PCR reads and lists one entry per CDR3 protein. The table shows roughly 420,000 distinct CDR3 sequences, with about 17% occurring only once. This same sample was also taken into another study, of T cells in Graves' hyperthyroidism and ophthalmopathy.

The starting material was peripheral blood mononuclear cells (PBMCs), obtained at new diagnosis, from a patient treated with antithyroid drugs. Receptors originate from a woman aged 18-35 years with Graves disease.

This clonotype was observed many times. V gene TRBV24-1 combines with J gene TRBJ2-5; D is uncertain. This CDR3 has 16 residues. V shed 2 bases and J shed 3 bases, with 15 bases lying between them. Per germline, CDR1 KGHDR and CDR2 SFDVKD. CDR3 in DNA: TGTGCCACCAGTGATTATGATGACACCGGAGAAGAGACCCAGTACTTC. As protein: CATSDYDDTGEETQYF.

This clonotype came up many times. The chain couples TRBV11-2 to TRBJ2-3, with unresolved D. The germline CDR1 and CDR2 sequences are SGHAT and FQNNGV. The V and J ends lost 2 bases and 2 bases respectively, with 14 bases between them. The CDR3 runs 16 residues. The CDR3, as DNA: TGTGCCAGCAGCTTATTCCTCATCGGAACCACAGATACGCAGTATTTT. As protein: CASSLFLIGTTDTQYF.

This clonotype was seen many times. This chain uses TRBV7-2 with TRBJ2-7, with 8 nucleotides matching TRBD2. V trimming: 5 bases; J trimming: 7 bases; junction bases outside the gene matches: 10. Germline values: CDR1 SGHTA, CDR2 FQGNSA. The CDR3 spans 14 residues. As DNA, the CDR3 is TGTGCCAGCAGCCCACAGCGGGAGTTTAGGGAGCAGTACTTC. Translated: CASSPQREFREQYF.

Ten or more counts support this clonotype. The CDR3 DNA follows: TGCAGTGCCACCCCAGCTAGCAGACTCACAGATACGCAGTATTTT. Its protein is CSATPASRLTDTQYF. J is TRBJ2-3 and V is TRBV20-1; D perhaps matches TRBD2 (5 bases). Germline CDR1 and CDR2: DFQATT and SNEGSKA (reference sequence). Trimming pared 6 bases from V and 2 bases from J, leaving 18 bases between. The CDR3 is made up of 15 amino acids.

This clonotype was seen a handful of times. The chain uses TRBV20-1 and TRBJ2-1, with a possible D match to TRBD2 (6 bases). The CDR3 has 16 amino acids. V was shortened by 5 bases and J by 3 bases, with 20 bases between the two germline ends. The germline CDR1 and CDR2 sequences are DFQATT and SNEGSKA (reference sequence). The chain's CDR3 is CSAFPRLSGLYNEQFF. In nucleotides, the CDR3 is TGCAGTGCTTTCCCTCGCCTCAGCGGGCTCTACAATGAGCAGTTCTTC.

Details on this clonotype: A much larger clone differs by one base, so this may be a read error. V is TRBV12-3 or TRBV12-4 and J is TRBJ2-2; D might be TRBD2 (6 bases). This CDR3 has 12 amino acids. CDR3 region: CASIPGVGEPFF. The CDR3 DNA reads as TGTGCCAGCATCCCGGGGGTCGGGGAGCCGTTTTTT.

The rearrangement uses TRBV28 and TRBJ2-1; the match to TRBD2 covers 13 bases. CDR3 length: 18 amino acids. Trimming at V came to 5 bases and at J to 1 base, leaving 8 bases not matched to a gene. Germline CDR1 and CDR2: MDHEN and SYDVKM. This CDR3 reads CASSTGLAGLISYNEQFF. The DNA for the CDR3 is TGTGCCAGCAGTACGGGACTAGCGGGGCTGATATCCTACAATGAGCAGTTCTTC.

V usage is TRBV12-3 or TRBV12-4 and J usage is TRBJ2-5; D may be TRBD1 or TRBD2 (5 bases each). The ends were cut back, 3 bases at V and 5 bases at J, with 13 bases in the middle. This CDR3 has 14 residues. The CDR3 DNA reads TGTGCCAGCAGTTTTGGGGGAGCGTTTGAGACCCAGTACTTC. It specifies CASSFGGAFETQYF.

In this sample, this clonotype turned up many times. The chain links TRBV6-5 to TRBJ2-7, with D unclear. The CDR3 length is 13 residues. With 0 bases removed from V and 3 bases from J, the gap between germline ends came to 6 bases. Germline-derived CDR1 and CDR2 are MNHEY and SVGAGI. In DNA form, the CDR3 reads TGTGCCAGCAGTTACTCGGGGTACTACGAGCAGTACTTC. Translation gives CASSYSGYYEQYF.

Many counts were recorded for this clonotype. The gene calls are TRBV29-1 and TRBJ2-7; possible D gene TRBD2, 6 bases. CDR1 is SQVTM, CDR2 ANQGSEA, per germline. V dropped 0 bases and J dropped 7 bases, with 10 bases sitting between them. The CDR3 loop spans 12 amino acids. Written as DNA, the CDR3 is TGCAGCGTTGAAGAATCAGGGAGGGAGCAGTACTTC. It translates to CSVEESGREQYF.

This clonotype was detected many times. The rearrangement links TRBV28 to TRBJ1-1, with D unresolved. Germline-derived CDR1 and CDR2 are MDHEN and SYDVKM. The CDR3 runs to 13 residues. V lost 10 bases, J lost 6 bases, and 18 bases lay in between. CDR3 loop: CATSHGVRPEAFF. Written as DNA, the CDR3 is TGTGCCACCTCACACGGAGTTCGTCCTGAAGCTTTCTTT.

This clonotype was counted ten times or more. The chain uses TRBV7-3 and TRBJ2-7; D remains ambiguous. Germline assignment: CDR1 SGHTA and CDR2 FQGTGA. V lost 2 bases and J 6 bases, leaving 14 bases between the germline ends. The length of the CDR3 is 14 residues. The CDR3 DNA follows: TGTGCCAGCAGCTTATTTGGGGAATCGAGCGAGCAGTACTTC. It encodes CASSLFGESSEQYF.

This clonotype has a count of ten or more. This chain links TRBV27 with TRBJ2-7, with 11 bases matching TRBD2. After removal of 6 bases from V and 3 bases from J, the junction contained 4 bases not matched to a gene. In germline, CDR1 is MNHEY, CDR2 SMNVEV (reference sequence). The CDR3 has 14 residues. The CDR3 nucleotides read TGTGCCAGCAGAGAGGGACTAGCGGACTACGAGCAGTACTTC. Encoded protein: CASREGLADYEQYF.

The V gene is TRBV24-1, the J gene TRBJ2-2; 11 positions match TRBD1. The CDR3 has 16 residues. V dropped 4 bases and J dropped 5; count of bases not matched to a gene: 5. From germline, CDR1 is KGHDR and CDR2 SFDVKD. DNA for the CDR3: TGTGCCACCAGTGAGCTGGGACAGGGGGGAACCGGGGAGCTGTTTTTT. Its translation is CATSELGQGGTGELFF.

This clonotype was picked up many times. This chain connects TRBV7-9 to TRBJ2-3, with 7 bases identical to TRBD1. CDR3 length: 14 amino acids. V shed 4 bases and J 1 base; nucleotides not matched to a gene: 2. Germline assignment: CDR1 SEHNR and CDR2 FQNEAQ (reference sequence). In DNA form, the CDR3 reads TGTGCCAGCAGCTCTCAGGGGGGCACAGATACGCAGTATTTT. Its protein is CASSSQGGTDTQYF. Complete variable domain (other parts from reference TRBV7-9 and TRBJ2-3): DTGVSQNPRHKITKRGQNVTFRCDPISEHNRLYWYRQTLGQGPEFLTYFQNEAQLEKSRLLSDRFSAERPKGSFSTLEIQRTEQGDSAMYLCASSSQGGTDTQYFGPGTRLTVL.

The table lists this clonotype with a few counts. This chain uses TRBV9 with TRBJ2-3, with 14 bases identical to TRBD2. The V and J ends lost 4 bases and 7 bases, in that order; junction bases with no gene match: 32. Looked up from germline, CDR1 is SGDLS and CDR2 is YYNGEE. This CDR3 is built from 24 residues. DNA of the CDR3: TGTGCCAGCAGCCCTAGTACCACATGGGGGGGACTAGCGGGAGACCCGCGGTCATTTAATACGCAGTATTTT. It translates to CASSPSTTWGGLAGDPRSFNTQYF.